Presented here are 9 T cell receptor beta chains from one specimen sequenced in a study of blood T cell repertoires in COVID-19. The protocol was immunoSEQ multiplex PCR, while the TCRdb copy is restricted to in-frame clones and leaves out a portion. The repertoire consists of roughly 250,000 clones, with approximately 80% occurring once and the leading ten covering 2.5% to 3.5%. Sequenced material: peripheral blood. The receptors come from a woman aged 55 to 70 with active or convalescent COVID-19.

The genes are TRBV11-2 and TRBJ2-3, with 10 positions matching TRBD2. Germline V gene lookup returns CDR1 SGHAT and CDR2 FQNNGV. The CDR3 loop spans 16 amino acids. J lost 4 bases, V lost 2 bases, and 6 bases had no gene match. The CDR3 DNA reads as TGTGCCAGCAGCTTATGGGTAGCGGGGGGCCCAGATACGCAGTATTTT. This codes for CASSLWVAGGPDTQYF.

V is TRBV7-2 and J is TRBJ2-3; TRBD2 matches at 7 bases. The CDR3 length is 15 residues. V trimming: 0 bases; J trimming: 5 bases; junction bases outside the gene matches: 5. Germline V gives CDR1 SGHTA, CDR2 FQGNSA. CDR3: CASSLAPGGGDTQYF. Here the CDR3 DNA reads TGTGCCAGCAGCTTAGCGCCGGGGGGAGGAGATACGCAGTATTTT.

V gene TRBV7-3 combines with J gene TRBJ2-1, with TRBD2 matching over 9 bases. J gave up 5 bases and V 4 bases, and 9 bases lay outside the gene matches. Germline V gene lookup returns CDR1 SGHTA and CDR2 FQGTGA. The CDR3 totals 16 residues. Here the CDR3 reads CASSYGGGALHNEQFF. The CDR3 DNA sequence: TGTGCCAGCAGCTACGGCGGGGGGGCCCTACACAATGAGCAGTTCTTC.

The chain uses TRBV10-3 and TRBJ2-5; TRBD2 agrees at 7 bases. The germline CDR1 and CDR2 sequences are ENHRY and SYGVKD. The CDR3 spans 16 residues. The junction had 7 bases not matched to a gene; V was cut back by 2 bases and J by 1 base. Here the CDR3 DNA reads TGTGCCATCAGTGAGCCGGCAGGGACTACCCAAGAGACCCAGTACTTC. Protein sequence: CAISEPAGTTQETQYF.

CDR3 region: CASSNTGVETQYF. The CDR3 DNA reads as TGTGCCAGCAGCAATACAGGGGTGGAGACCCAGTACTTC. The chain recombines TRBV7-2 with TRBJ2-5; 7 positions match TRBD1. Germline V gene sequence: CDR1 SGHTA, CDR2 FQGNSA. Trimming at V came to 5 bases and at J to 5 bases, leaving 5 bases not matched to a gene. CDR3 length: 13 amino acids.

This CDR3 reads CASSFGRDETEAFF. As DNA, the CDR3 is TGTGCCAGCAGCTTTGGGAGAGATGAGACTGAAGCTTTCTTT. The chain carries TRBV5-6 and TRBJ1-1; D is ambiguous. Trimming took 2 bases from V and 5 from J, leaving 13 bases between them. The CDR3 has 14 residues. CDR1 is SGHDT, CDR2 YYEEEE, per germline.

V is TRBV27 and J is TRBJ2-7; the match to TRBD1 covers 10 bases. There are 14 residues in the CDR3. Germline V gene lookup returns CDR1 MNHEY and CDR2 SMNVEV (reference sequence). Trimming removed 7 bases from V and 7 bases from J; junction bases left unmatched: 10. This CDR3 reads CASIKDRGLGEQYF. As DNA, the CDR3 is TGTGCCAGCATAAAAGACAGGGGGCTAGGAGAGCAGTACTTC.

This rearrangement joins TRBV11-2 to TRBJ1-1; 7 nucleotides agree with TRBD1. The V segment lost 2 bases and the J segment 1 base; nucleotides outside the gene matches: 4. This CDR3 comprises 15 residues. The germline V gene has CDR1 SGHAT and CDR2 FQNNGV. The CDR3 is CASSLHTGENTEAFF. CDR3 in DNA: TGTGCCAGCAGCTTACATACAGGGGAGAACACTGAAGCTTTCTTT.

The chain employs TRBV30 and TRBJ1-2; D call uncertain. The CDR3 totals 12 residues. Per the germline V gene, CDR1 is GTSNPN and CDR2 is SVGIG (reference sequence). V lost 4 bases and J lost 4, with 10 bases in between. The CDR3 bases are TGTGCCTGGACGACGGAGGGCTATGGCTACACCTTC. Protein product: CAWTTEGYGYTF. Based on the CDR3 plus reference TRBV30 and TRBJ1-2, the full variable domain is SQTIHQWPATLVQPVGSPLSLECTVEGTSNPNLYWYRQAAGRGLQLLFYSVGIGQISSEVPQNLSASRPQDRQFILSSKKLLLSDSGFYLCAWTTEGYGYTFGSGTRLTVV.